This TCR beta chain was captured by sequencing in a study of technical replicates of blood from several donors. Data came from immunoSEQ multiplex PCR; TCRdb stores just in-frame clones and leaves some out. This sample has tens of thousands of clones, with roughly 94% found just once. V was clipped by 0 bases and J by 6 bases, with 9 bases between them. This CDR3 contains 13 residues. Germline CDR1 is MNHNS and CDR2 is SASEGT. The chain uses TRBV6-1 and TRBJ2-7; no reliable D call. Sequencing input: T cells isolated from PBMCs. The source of this sequence is a human donor in good health. CDR3 DNA: TGTGCCAGCAGTGAAGCGCAGGAACGCGAGCAGTACTTC. Translating gives CASSEAQEREQYF.